These 4 T cell receptor beta chains came from one sample sequenced in a study of T-cell reconstitution after alpha-beta-depleted transplantation in children (dated by TCRdb to about 2016). Library method: PCR. Sequencing was performed on an Illumina HiSeq 2500. TCR libraries were prepared with molecular barcoding, using unique molecular identifiers to normalize TCRbeta repertoire quantification. Starting from the raw public reads, TCRdb applied fastp trimming at Q25, assembled clones with MiXCR and retained in-frame beta chains. CDR3 protein sequences are deduplicated, and each keeps its most common genes and DNA. This sample gives about 460,000 distinct CDR3 sequences in total; about an eighth of them show up just once. Approximately 5.4% of the sample is taken by the ten largest. Sample: PBMCs from the stem cell graft donor, taken from the stem cell graft. The receptors were gathered from a human donor who donated a stem cell graft to a child with combined immunodeficiency.

A note on this clonotype: One end of the junction varies from germline; a read error may be responsible. The chain recombines TRBV20-1 with TRBJ2-5, with 8 positions matching TRBD2. The CDR3 is 17 amino acids. Germline lookup yields CDR1 DFQATT and CDR2 SNEGSKA (reference sequence). The CDR3 DNA sequence: TGCTGTGCTAGGAGCGTGGTAGGCGGGGGGTACCAAGAGACCCAGTACTTC. Residues: CCARSVVGGGYQETQYF.

The chain has TRBV14 and TRBJ2-7; 11 positions agree with TRBD2. CDR3 size: 15 residues. V lost 6 bases to trimming and J lost 4 bases; unmatched junction nucleotides: 8. Germline V lookup: CDR1 SGHDN, CDR2 FVKESK. This chain's CDR3 is CASSRSGTSGYEQYF. CDR3 sequence (DNA): TGTGCCAGCAGTCGCTCCGGGACTAGCGGATACGAGCAGTACTTC.

This clonotype was observed many times. In nucleotides, the CDR3 is TGCAGTGCTAGCACAGGGTGGACTGAAGCTTTCTTT. It yields the protein CSASTGWTEAFF. V and J are TRBV20-1 and TRBJ1-1; D perhaps matches TRBD1 (6 bases). This CDR3 region has 12 residues. V lost 3 bases to trimming and J lost 5 bases, with 10 bases between them. From germline, CDR1 is DFQATT and CDR2 SNEGSKA (reference sequence).

The J gene is TRBJ1-6, the V gene TRBV5-6; D may be TRBD1 (5 bases). CDR1 and CDR2 from the germline V gene are SGHDT and YYEEEE. The V gene lost 0 bases and the J gene lost 7 bases, with 8 bases spanning the gap. The CDR3 totals 14 residues. CDR3 coding DNA: TGTGCCAGCAGCTTGGGGGGGACGAATTCACCCCTCCACTTT. It translates to CASSLGGTNSPLHF.